This entry describes one T cell receptor beta chain. Germline V CDR1 and CDR2: MGHRA, YSYEKL. V lost 3 bases and J lost 4, with 12 bases in between. The CDR3 consists of 14 residues. The sample originates from a study of Graves' ophthalmopathy and Graves' hyperthyroidism. Amplification from RNA transcripts yielded the TCR beta CDR3 regions. The authors performed first-round RT-PCR with HTBI primers and then a second-round multiplex PCR. MiXCR, applied by TCRdb to the multiplex PCR reads, yields one record per CDR3 protein. The data contain about 380,000 distinct CDR3 sequences, 15% of them singletons. The source of the PBMCs was 8 to 10 ml of fresh peripheral blood.

The V and J genes are TRBV4-1 and TRBJ1-2; D is perhaps TRBD1 (6 bases). This TCR came from a woman younger than 35 with stable Graves' hyperthyroidism. The sequenced sample was peripheral blood. Here the CDR3 DNA reads TGCGCCAGCAGCCAGCCGGAGGGGGTCTATGGCTACACCTTC. Translated: CASSQPEGVYGYTF.